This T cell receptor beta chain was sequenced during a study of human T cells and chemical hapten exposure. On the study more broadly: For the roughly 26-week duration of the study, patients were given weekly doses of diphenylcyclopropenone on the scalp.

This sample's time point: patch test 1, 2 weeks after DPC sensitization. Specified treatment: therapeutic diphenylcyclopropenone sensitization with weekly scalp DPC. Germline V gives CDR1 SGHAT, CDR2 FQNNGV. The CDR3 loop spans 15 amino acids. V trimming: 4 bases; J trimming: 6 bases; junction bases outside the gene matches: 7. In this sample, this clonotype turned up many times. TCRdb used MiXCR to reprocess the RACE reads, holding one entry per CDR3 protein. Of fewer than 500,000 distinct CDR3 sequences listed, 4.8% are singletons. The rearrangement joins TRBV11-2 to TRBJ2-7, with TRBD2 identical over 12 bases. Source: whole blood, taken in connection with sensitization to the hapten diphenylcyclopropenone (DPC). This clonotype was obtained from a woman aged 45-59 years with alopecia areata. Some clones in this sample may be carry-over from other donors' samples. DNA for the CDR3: TGTGCCAGCAGCTCACGACTAGCGGGAGTATCCGAGCAGTACTTC. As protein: CASSSRLAGVSEQYF.